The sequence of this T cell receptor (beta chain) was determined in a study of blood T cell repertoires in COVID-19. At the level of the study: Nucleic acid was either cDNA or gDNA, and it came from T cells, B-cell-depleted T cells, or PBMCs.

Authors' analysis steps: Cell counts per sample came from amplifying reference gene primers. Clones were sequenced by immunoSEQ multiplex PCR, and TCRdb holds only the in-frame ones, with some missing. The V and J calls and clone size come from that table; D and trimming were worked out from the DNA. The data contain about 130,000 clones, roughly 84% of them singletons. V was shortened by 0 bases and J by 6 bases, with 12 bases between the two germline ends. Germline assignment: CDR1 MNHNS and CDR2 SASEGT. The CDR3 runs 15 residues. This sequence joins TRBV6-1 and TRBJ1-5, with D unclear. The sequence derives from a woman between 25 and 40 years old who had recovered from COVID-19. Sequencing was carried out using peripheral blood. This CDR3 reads CASSEARISGQPQHF. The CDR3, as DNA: TGTGCCAGCAGTGAAGCGCGCATCTCTGGTCAGCCCCAGCATTTT.